The entry that follows covers one TCR beta chain sequence. Antigen specificity is unknown. Unique molecular identifiers were incorporated when the TCRbeta library was constructed. TCRdb ran MiXCR on the PCR reads and lists one entry per CDR3 protein. The sample lists fewer than 550,000 distinct CDR3 sequences; 8% to 11% were seen once. This record comes from a study of T-cell reconstitution after alpha-beta-depleted transplantation in children. General study results and limits: It was newly produced T cells that mostly accounted for T-cell counts and diversity one year after transplant. Alpha-beta T cells about two months after transplant reportedly derived from several hundred expanded graft clones.

The CDR3 has 18 amino acids. Trimming took off 2 bases at V and 0 bases at J, with 13 bases between the two ends. From germline, CDR1 is KGHDR and CDR2 SFDVKD. This TCR derives from a child aged 2-9 years with inherited bone marrow failure, due to receive a stem cell transplant. The V and J genes are TRBV24-1 and TRBJ2-6; D may be TRBD1 (5 bases). Specimen: PBMCs, collected before TCRalphabeta/CD19-depleted stem cell transplant. CDR3 bases: TGTGCCACCAGTGATTACCCAGGGTTGAGCTCTGGGGCCAACGTCCTGACTTTC. Its translation: CATSDYPGLSSGANVLTF.